This T cell receptor beta chain emerged from a study of T cell repertoires in ileal Crohn's disease. Across the study: Operated complications were stricturing disease (61%) and penetrating disease (around 39%). Study-level findings and limits: Mucosal expansions were suggested to be mainly CD8 T cells. Every patient over 26.8% clonality showed endoscopic recurrence. Compared with non-smokers, active smokers at surgery showed more clonal expansions.

Germline loops: CDR1 SGHTA, CDR2 FQGNSA. The V segment lost 5 bases and the J segment 4 bases; nucleotides outside the gene matches: 7. The CDR3 runs 14 residues. Here immunoSEQ multiplex PCR was the method, and the copy in TCRdb shows in-frame clones only, minus some. Among about 6,900 clones, more than 80% were seen once, and the ten largest hold about 5%. As to this clone: Its antigen is not identified.

The sequenced sample consisted of ileal tissue. The V gene is TRBV7-2, the J gene TRBJ2-7; 8 positions agree with TRBD2. The sequence came from an adult with Crohn's disease. Written as DNA, the CDR3 is TGTGCCAGCAGCCAAGGACTAGCCGGGTACGAGCAGTACTTC. This encodes CASSQGLAGYEQYF. Based on the CDR3 plus reference TRBV7-2 and TRBJ2-7, the full variable domain is GAGVSQSPSNKVTEKGKDVELRCDPISGHTALYWYRQSLGQGLEFLIYFQGNSAPDKSGLPSDRFSAERTGGSVSTLTIQRTQQEDSAVYLCASSQGLAGYEQYFGPGTRLTVT.